This T cell receptor (beta chain) stems from a study of blood T cell repertoires in COVID-19. In the study overall: Collection of acute and convalescent COVID-19 samples took place in the United States, Italy and Spain. The cDNA or gDNA used as material had been derived from T cells, B-cell-depleted T cells, or PBMCs.

The CDR3 runs 12 residues. The V gene lost 4 bases and the J gene lost 6 bases, with 8 bases spanning the gap. Germline V gene sequence: CDR1 SGHTS, CDR2 YDEGEE. Per the authors' pipeline: It was from reference gene primer amplification that nucleated cell counts were estimated. Generated by immunoSEQ multiplex PCR, the TCRdb table keeps only in-frame clones and is missing some. V and J calls and clone size follow that table, whereas D and trimming were derived from the DNA. The top ten clones hold approximately 4.5% of a sample with roughly 190,000 clones, 88% of them seen once. This clone was seen a handful of times.

The sequencing sample was made of peripheral blood. The clonotype originates from a human donor in a cohort sampled during active COVID-19. The chain recombines TRBV5-8 with TRBJ1-5; no definite D call. The CDR3 region is CASSSYSQPQHF. The CDR3 coding sequence is TGTGCCAGCAGCAGCTACAGTCAGCCCCAGCATTTT.